The count of the clone carrying this TCR beta chain is one. This sample is part of a study of blood T cells in healthy people across ages. V was shortened by 4 bases and J by 5 bases, with 20 bases between the two germline ends. Germline-derived CDR1 and CDR2 are SGHDN and FVKESK. CDR3 size: 16 residues. With a J-beta primer mix and a sample-barcoded 5' primer, a second PCR ran about 7 to 12 cycles. Every sample gave at least 2.5 million paired-end reads containing CDR3. TCRdb processed the 5' RACE reads anew with MiXCR; each CDR3 protein has one entry. The sample includes fewer than 1,000,000 distinct CDR3 sequences, less than 60% of them seen just once.

The rearrangement links TRBV14 to TRBJ2-5; D is undetermined. The clonotype was recovered from a man older than 75 in good health. The specimen sequenced was blood. The chain's CDR3 is CASSLYDTRTKETQYF. As DNA, the CDR3 is TGTGCCAGCAGCCTCTACGACACTCGGACGAAGGAGACCCAGTACTTC.